This TCR beta chain was obtained from a study of blood T cell repertoires in COVID-19. Sequencing was performed with immunoSEQ multiplex PCR; in TCRdb, only in-frame clones are kept and a portion is missing. The profile covers over 250,000 clones, with more than 85% appearing a single time and under 9.5% taken by the ten largest. V lost 2 bases and J 4 bases, leaving 7 bases between the germline ends. Germline assignment: CDR1 LNHDA and CDR2 SQIVND (reference sequence). The CDR3 runs 13 residues. This sequence joins TRBV19 and TRBJ2-3, with D tentatively TRBD1 (5 bases). The sequenced sample was PBMCs or T cells enriched from blood (not recorded which). The TCR comes from a man between 40 and 49 years old who had recovered from COVID-19. CDR3 DNA sequence: TGTGCCAGTAGTATAACAGGCGCAGATACGCAGTATTTT. Its protein product is CASSITGADTQYF. The full variable domain, its missing parts supplied by reference TRBV19 and TRBJ2-3, is DGGITQSPKYLFRKEGQNVTLSCEQNLNHDAMYWYRQDPGQGLRLIYYSQIVNDFQKGDIAEGYSVSREKKESFPLTVTSAQKNPTAFYLCASSITGADTQYFGPGTRLTVL.